This record covers a single T cell receptor beta chain. Its antigen remains unknown. CD4+ cells of the naive, central memory, regulatory and stem cell-like memory types were sorted via CD45RO/CCR7/CD25/CD127/CD95/CD27. These data originate in a study of beta chain features in type 1 diabetes. The authors reverse transcribed all of the isolated RNA, so sequencing captured expressed TCRB transcripts. Sequenced by immunoSEQ multiplex PCR; TCRdb stores in-frame clones only, minus some. The table records approximately 120,000 clones, around a sixth of them present only once. Findings and caveats of the study: Type 1 diabetes patients showed a moderate but significant shortening of TCRB CDR3s in all four CD4+ subsets. PCR could preferentially amplify shorter templates, alike in patients and controls. Any role of HLA type in TCRB rearrangement remained unresolved here.

Trimming removed 0 bases from V and 2 bases from J, with 12 bases in between. The CDR3 runs to 15 residues. Germline loops: CDR1 SGDLS, CDR2 YYNGEE. The receptor's source is a young man with type 1 diabetes. The sequenced sample consisted of central memory CD4+ T cells from blood. The V call is TRBV9, the J call TRBJ2-7; unclear D gene. The CDR3 reads CASSVEFGRTYEQYF. The DNA for the CDR3 is TGTGCCAGCAGCGTAGAATTCGGGCGCACCTACGAGCAGTACTTC.